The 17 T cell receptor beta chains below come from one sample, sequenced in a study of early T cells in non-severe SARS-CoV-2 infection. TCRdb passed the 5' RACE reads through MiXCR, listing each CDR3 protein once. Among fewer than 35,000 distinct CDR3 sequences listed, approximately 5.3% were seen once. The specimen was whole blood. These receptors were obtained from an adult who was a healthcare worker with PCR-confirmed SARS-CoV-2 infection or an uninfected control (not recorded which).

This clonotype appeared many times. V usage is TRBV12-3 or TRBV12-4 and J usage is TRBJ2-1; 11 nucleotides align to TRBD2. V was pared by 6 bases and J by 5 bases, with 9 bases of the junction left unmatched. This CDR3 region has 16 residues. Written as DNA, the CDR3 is TGTGCCAGCAGCCCATGGCCTAGCGGGGGGCACAATGAGCAGTTCTTC. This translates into CASSPWPSGGHNEQFF.

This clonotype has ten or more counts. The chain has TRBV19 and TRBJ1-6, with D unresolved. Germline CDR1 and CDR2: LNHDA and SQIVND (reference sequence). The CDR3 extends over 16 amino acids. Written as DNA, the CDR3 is TGTGCAACCTCCCAGCAGCCGAGCTCCTATAATTCACCCCTCCACTTT. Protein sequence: CATSQQPSSYNSPLHF.

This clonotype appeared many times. The CDR3 DNA is TGTGCCAGCAGTGAGCTGGACACGGATACCTACGAGCAGTACTTC. Its protein product is CASSELDTDTYEQYF. The V and J genes are TRBV6-1 and TRBJ2-7, with D possibly matching TRBD1 (5 bases). The CDR3 consists of 15 residues. Trimming shortened V by 3 bases and J by 2 bases, and 14 bases separated the two germline ends. The germline CDR1 and CDR2 sequences are MNHNS and SASEGT.

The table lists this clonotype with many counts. The CDR3 loop is CASGKIGSEGYTF. The CDR3 nucleotides are TGTGCCAGTGGTAAAATCGGATCAGAGGGCTACACCTTC. V is TRBV19 and J is TRBJ1-2; D ambiguous. Germline lookup yields CDR1 LNHDA and CDR2 SQIVND (reference sequence). The CDR3 runs 13 residues. The ends were cut back, 8 bases at V and 8 bases at J, with 18 bases in the middle.

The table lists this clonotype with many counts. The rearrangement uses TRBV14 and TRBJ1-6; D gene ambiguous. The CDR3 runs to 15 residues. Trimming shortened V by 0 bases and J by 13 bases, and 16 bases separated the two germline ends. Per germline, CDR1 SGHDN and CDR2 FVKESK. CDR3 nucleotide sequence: TGTGCCAGCAGCCAAGAGGTCTCGGGCCTCGGCCCCCTCCACTTT. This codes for CASSQEVSGLGPLHF.

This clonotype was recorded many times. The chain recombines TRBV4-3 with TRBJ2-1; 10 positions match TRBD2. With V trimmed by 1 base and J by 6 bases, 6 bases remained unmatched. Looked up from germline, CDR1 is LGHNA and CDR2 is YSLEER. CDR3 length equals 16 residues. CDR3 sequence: CASSQVASGGGNEQFF. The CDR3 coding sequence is TGCGCCAGCAGCCAAGTTGCTAGCGGGGGAGGCAATGAGCAGTTCTTC.

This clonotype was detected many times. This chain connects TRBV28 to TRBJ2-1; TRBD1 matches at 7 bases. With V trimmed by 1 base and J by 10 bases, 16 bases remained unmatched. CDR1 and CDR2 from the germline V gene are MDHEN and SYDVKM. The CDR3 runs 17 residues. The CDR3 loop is CASSLSHRGGYSGEQFF. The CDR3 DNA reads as TGTGCCAGCAGTTTATCCCACAGGGGCGGTTACTCCGGGGAGCAGTTCTTC.

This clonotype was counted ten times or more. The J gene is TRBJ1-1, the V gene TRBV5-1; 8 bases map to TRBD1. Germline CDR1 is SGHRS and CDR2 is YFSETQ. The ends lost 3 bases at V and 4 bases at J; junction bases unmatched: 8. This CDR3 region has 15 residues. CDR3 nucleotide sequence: TGCGCCAGCAGCTCTGGACAGGGCATTTCCACTGAAGCTTTCTTT. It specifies CASSSGQGISTEAFF.

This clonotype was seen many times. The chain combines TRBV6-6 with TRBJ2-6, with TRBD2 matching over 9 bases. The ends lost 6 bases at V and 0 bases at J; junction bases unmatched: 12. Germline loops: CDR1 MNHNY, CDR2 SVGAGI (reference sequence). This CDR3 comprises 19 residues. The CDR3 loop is CASRDNERGALSGANVLTF. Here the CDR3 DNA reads TGTGCCAGCAGAGACAATGAGCGGGGGGCCCTCTCTGGGGCCAACGTCCTGACTTTC.

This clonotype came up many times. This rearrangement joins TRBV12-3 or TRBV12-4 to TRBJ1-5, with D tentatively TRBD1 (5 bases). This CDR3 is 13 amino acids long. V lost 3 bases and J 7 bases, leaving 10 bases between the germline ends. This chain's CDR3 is CASSFGGGQPQHF. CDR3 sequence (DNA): TGTGCCAGCAGTTTCGGGGGTGGGCAGCCCCAGCATTTT.

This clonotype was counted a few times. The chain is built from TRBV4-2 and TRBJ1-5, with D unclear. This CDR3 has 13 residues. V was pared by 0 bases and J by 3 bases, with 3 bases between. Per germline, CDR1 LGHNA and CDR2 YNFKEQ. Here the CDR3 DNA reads TGTGCCAGCAGCCAAGAGGACAATCAGCCCCAGCATTTT. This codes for CASSQEDNQPQHF.

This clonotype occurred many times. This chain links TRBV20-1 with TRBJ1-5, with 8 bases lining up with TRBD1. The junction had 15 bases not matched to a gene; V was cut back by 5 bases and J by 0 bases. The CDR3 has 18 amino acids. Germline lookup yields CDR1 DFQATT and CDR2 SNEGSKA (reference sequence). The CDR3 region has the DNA TGCAGTGCTTTCGAGAAAAGCGACAGGGGCAATAGCAATCAGCCCCAGCATTTT. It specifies CSAFEKSDRGNSNQPQHF.

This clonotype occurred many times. The CDR3 loop is CASSADRDTEAFF. The CDR3 bases are TGTGCCAGCAGTGCCGACCGAGACACTGAAGCTTTCTTT. The chain combines TRBV6-1 with TRBJ1-1; unclear D gene. The CDR3 sequence is 13 residues long. The ends were cut back, 4 bases at V and 3 bases at J, with 9 bases in the middle. Germline V CDR1 and CDR2: MNHNS, SASEGT.

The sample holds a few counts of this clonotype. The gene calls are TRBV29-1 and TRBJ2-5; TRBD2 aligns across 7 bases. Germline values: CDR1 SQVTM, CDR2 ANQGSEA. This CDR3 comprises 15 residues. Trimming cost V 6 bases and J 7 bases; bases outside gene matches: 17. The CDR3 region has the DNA TGCAGCGTCTCAGCTGGCGGGACTATCTTAGGGACCCAGTACTTC. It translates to CSVSAGGTILGTQYF. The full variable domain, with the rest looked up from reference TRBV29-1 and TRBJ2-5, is SAVISQKPSRDICQRGTSLTIQCQVDSQVTMMFWYRQQPGQSLTLIATANQGSEATYESGFVIDKFPISRPNLTFSTLTVSNMSPEDSSIYLCSVSAGGTILGTQYFGPGTRLLVL.

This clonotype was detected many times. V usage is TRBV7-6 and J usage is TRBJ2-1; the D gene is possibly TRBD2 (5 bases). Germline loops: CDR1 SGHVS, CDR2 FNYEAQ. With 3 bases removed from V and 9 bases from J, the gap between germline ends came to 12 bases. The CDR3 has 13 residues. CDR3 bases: TGTGCCAGCAGCTTTGGGCCTGGAGGTGAGCAGTTCTTC. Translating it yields CASSFGPGGEQFF.

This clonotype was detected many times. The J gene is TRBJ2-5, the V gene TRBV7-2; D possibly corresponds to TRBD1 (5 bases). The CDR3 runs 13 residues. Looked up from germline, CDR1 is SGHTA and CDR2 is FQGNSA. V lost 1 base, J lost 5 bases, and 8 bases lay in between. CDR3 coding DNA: TGTGCCAGCAGCTTAGGGGGCAGGGAGACCCAGTACTTC. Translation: CASSLGGRETQYF.

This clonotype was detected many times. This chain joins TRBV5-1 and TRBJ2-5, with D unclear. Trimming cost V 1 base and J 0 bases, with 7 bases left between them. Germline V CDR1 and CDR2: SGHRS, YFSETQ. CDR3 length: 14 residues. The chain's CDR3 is CASSLHRNQETQYF. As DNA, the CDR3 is TGCGCCAGCAGCTTGCACCGAAACCAAGAGACCCAGTACTTC. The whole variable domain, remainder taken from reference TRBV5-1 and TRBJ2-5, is KAGVTQTPRYLIKTRGQQVTLSCSPISGHRSVSWYQQTPGQGLQFLFEYFSETQRNKGNFPGRFSGRQFSNSRSEMNVSTLELGDSALYLCASSLHRNQETQYFGPGTRLLVL.